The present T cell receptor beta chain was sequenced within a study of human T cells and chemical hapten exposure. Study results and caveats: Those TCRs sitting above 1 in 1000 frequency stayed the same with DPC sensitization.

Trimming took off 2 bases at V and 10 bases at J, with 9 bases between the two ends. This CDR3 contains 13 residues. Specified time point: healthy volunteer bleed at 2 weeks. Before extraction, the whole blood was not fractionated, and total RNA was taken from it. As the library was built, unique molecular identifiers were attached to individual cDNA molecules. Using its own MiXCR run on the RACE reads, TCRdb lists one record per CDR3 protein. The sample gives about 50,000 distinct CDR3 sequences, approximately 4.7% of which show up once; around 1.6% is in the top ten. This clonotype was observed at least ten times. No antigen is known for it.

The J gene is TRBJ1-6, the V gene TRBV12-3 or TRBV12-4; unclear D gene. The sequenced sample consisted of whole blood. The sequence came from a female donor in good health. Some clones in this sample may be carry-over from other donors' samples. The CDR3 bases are TGTGCCAGCAGTTTACTATCGGACTCACCCCTCCACTTT. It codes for CASSLLSDSPLHF.